The 26 T cell receptor beta chains below come from one sample, sequenced in a study of PD-L1 blockade in urothelial cancer. Assay: immunoSEQ multiplex PCR; the TCRdb copy retains only in-frame clones and omits some. This repertoire shows roughly 45,000 clones, about 82% found once; its top ten account for about 10%. Time point: peripheral blood 6 weeks after treatment start. The source material was PBMCs, sampled around atezolizumab (anti-PD-L1) treatment. The receptors were gathered from a man between 70 and 80 years old with urothelial cancer.

V usage is TRBV7-9 and J usage is TRBJ1-1; D unresolved. Trimming left V 2 bases short and J 0 bases short, with 7 bases between. The CDR3 is made up of 14 amino acids. Germline CDR1 SEHNR, CDR2 FQNEAQ (reference sequence). For the CDR3, the DNA is TGTGCCAGCAGCTTAAAAACACTGAACACTGAAGCTTTCTTT. Protein product: CASSLKTLNTEAFF.

The chain recombines TRBV6-1 with TRBJ2-5, with D perhaps TRBD2 (7 bases). The CDR3 is made up of 15 amino acids. Germline V CDR1 and CDR2: MNHNS, SASEGT. V was pared by 2 bases and J by 5 bases, with 15 bases between. The CDR3 sequence: CASSERGGAGETQYF. CDR3 bases: TGTGCCAGCAGTGAACGCGGGGGCGCCGGGGAGACCCAGTACTTC.

The rearrangement links TRBV6-1 to TRBJ1-5; the D is unclear. Germline CDR1 is MNHNS and CDR2 is SASEGT. CDR3 length: 15 amino acids. The V gene lost 8 bases and the J gene lost 2 bases, with 16 bases spanning the gap. In DNA, the CDR3 is TGTGCCAGCGCCCAACAGTCATTTGGCAATCAGCCCCAGCATTTT. Amino acid sequence: CASAQQSFGNQPQHF.

The chain joins TRBV7-2 to TRBJ2-5, with D maybe TRBD2 (5 bases). CDR1 is SGHTA and CDR2 is FQGNSA in the germline V gene. V shed 5 bases and J shed 5 bases, with 15 bases lying between them. The CDR3 spans 14 residues. This CDR3 is CASSTSGTRETQYF. CDR3 DNA: TGTGCCAGCAGCACCAGCGGAACACGGGAGACCCAGTACTTC.

The chain uses TRBV7-6 and TRBJ2-7; possible D gene TRBD2, 5 bases. The CDR3 length is 14 residues. The V gene's germline CDR1 is SGHVS and CDR2 FNYEAQ. With 3 bases removed from V and 4 bases from J, the gap between germline ends came to 13 bases. CDR3 nucleotide sequence: TGTGCCAGCAGCTTTTCGAATAGCGAATACGAGCAGTACTTC. Residues: CASSFSNSEYEQYF.

V gene TRBV9 combines with J gene TRBJ1-2; 7 bases line up with TRBD1. V shed 4 bases, J shed 3 bases, and the junction held 3 bases outside the gene matches. Germline CDR1 is SGDLS and CDR2 is YYNGEE. The CDR3 totals 13 residues. CDR3 nucleotide sequence: TGTGCCAGCAGCCAACAGGGGTACTATGGCTACACCTTC. It codes for CASSQQGYYGYTF.

This chain links TRBV5-4 with TRBJ2-2, with D perhaps matching TRBD2 (6 bases). CDR1 and CDR2 (germline): SGHNT, YYREEE (reference sequence). This CDR3 region has 15 residues. V was clipped by 4 bases and J by 1 base, with 11 bases between them. The CDR3 bases are TGTGCCAGCAGCACCGGGAGTAAGAACACCGGGGAGCTGTTTTTT. Protein product: CASSTGSKNTGELFF.

Only one count was recorded for this clone. The genes are TRBV10-3 and TRBJ1-1; 8 nucleotides agree with TRBD1. The CDR3 extends over 15 amino acids. The V and J ends lost 3 bases and 5 bases, in that order; junction bases with no gene match: 8. The V gene's germline CDR1 is ENHRY and CDR2 SYGVKD. The CDR3 here is CAISEGRQGLTEAFF. The CDR3 DNA follows: TGTGCCATCAGTGAAGGAAGACAGGGGCTTACTGAAGCTTTCTTT.

The chain recombines TRBV6-6 with TRBJ1-2; 8 bases line up with TRBD1. V lost 6 bases and J lost 2; bases outside the gene matches: 2. Germline CDR1 MNHNY, CDR2 SVGAGI (reference sequence). CDR3 size: 13 residues. The DNA for the CDR3 is TGTGCCAGCAGCCGGACAGGGAACTATGGCTACACCTTC. This gives the protein CASSRTGNYGYTF.

The chain has TRBV11-2 and TRBJ1-4; TRBD1 matches 8 bases. After removal of 2 bases from V and 6 bases from J, the junction contained 14 bases not matched to a gene. The V gene's germline CDR1 is SGHAT and CDR2 FQNNGV. The CDR3 runs to 18 residues. The CDR3 spells CASSLMGYLGQGYEKLFF. CDR3 sequence (DNA): TGTGCCAGCAGCTTAATGGGTTACCTCGGACAGGGTTATGAAAAACTGTTTTTT.

CDR3: CASSGRLAGDPQEQFF. The CDR3 region has the DNA TGTGCCAGCAGCGGACGACTAGCGGGAGACCCCCAGGAGCAGTTCTTC. The chain couples TRBV9 to TRBJ2-1; 12 positions agree with TRBD2. The J segment lost 10 bases and the V segment lost 3 bases, leaving 11 bases of the junction unmatched. Per the germline V gene, CDR1 is SGDLS and CDR2 is YYNGEE. The CDR3 is 16 amino acids.

This rearrangement joins TRBV27 to TRBJ1-1; 9 bases fit TRBD1. The CDR3 runs 13 residues. V was pared by 6 bases and J by 8 bases, with 7 bases of the junction left unmatched. Germline V gives CDR1 MNHEY, CDR2 SMNVEV (reference sequence). The CDR3 DNA reads TGTGCCAGCAGCGGGGACAGGGAGGCCGAAGCTTTCTTT. Its translation: CASSGDREAEAFF.

This chain connects TRBV6-1 to TRBJ2-7; D perhaps matches TRBD2 (6 bases). The ends were cut back, 3 bases at V and 5 bases at J, with 11 bases in the middle. This CDR3 has 13 residues. Germline lookup yields CDR1 MNHNS and CDR2 SASEGT. This chain's CDR3 is CASSDGREHEQYF. The CDR3 nucleotides are TGTGCCAGCAGTGATGGGCGGGAACACGAGCAGTACTTC.

The V call is TRBV5-1, the J call TRBJ1-1, with 7 bases fitting TRBD1. The germline gives CDR1 SGHRS, CDR2 YFSETQ. This CDR3 spans 13 amino acids. The V gene end was trimmed by 5 bases and the J gene end by 5 bases; junction bases not matched to a gene: 6. CDR3 nucleotide sequence: TGCGCCAGCAGTTCGACAGGGCGAACTGAAGCTTTCTTT. This codes for CASSSTGRTEAFF.

The chain employs TRBV19 and TRBJ1-5; 11 nucleotides align to TRBD1. With 11 bases clipped from V and 6 bases from J, the junction kept 12 bases outside the gene matches. Germline V lookup: CDR1 LNHDA, CDR2 SQIVND (reference sequence). The CDR3 totals 15 residues. The CDR3 sequence: CAGILTGQGGQPQHF. CDR3 nucleotides: TGTGCCGGAATACTAACGGGACAGGGGGGTCAGCCCCAGCATTTT. The full variable domain, with the rest looked up from reference TRBV19 and TRBJ1-5, is DGGITQSPKYLFRKEGQNVTLSCEQNLNHDAMYWYRQDPGQGLRLIYYSQIVNDFQKGDIAEGYSVSREKKESFPLTVTSAQKNPTAFYLCAGILTGQGGQPQHFGDGTRLSIL.

The chain is built from TRBV6-1 and TRBJ1-1; D is undetermined. Germline-derived CDR1 and CDR2 are MNHNS and SASEGT. Trimming stripped 2 bases from V and 3 bases from J, with 10 bases between. This CDR3 spans 14 amino acids. As DNA, the CDR3 is TGTGCCAGCAGTGAACGGGGTGGTGACACTGAAGCTTTCTTT. Its protein is CASSERGGDTEAFF.

The chain employs TRBV2 and TRBJ1-4; D is possibly TRBD1 (6 bases). The CDR3 spans 18 residues. Germline-derived CDR1 and CDR2 are SNHLY and FYNNEI. The V gene lost 5 bases and the J gene lost 5 bases, with 24 bases spanning the gap. In nucleotides, the CDR3 is TGTGCCAGCAGTCGGGGGGGGCTCCCCTTTAAGATAAATGAAAAACTGTTTTTT. Translated, it gives CASSRGGLPFKINEKLFF.

The gene calls are TRBV7-9 and TRBJ2-7; D unclear. The CDR3 is 14 residues long. Germline CDR1 and CDR2: SEHNR and FQNEAQ (reference sequence). V lost 3 bases and J 5 bases, leaving 14 bases between the germline ends. CDR3 region: CASSFSQSSHEQYF. DNA of the CDR3: TGTGCCAGCAGCTTTTCGCAGTCTTCCCACGAGCAGTACTTC.

The chain joins TRBV29-1 to TRBJ1-1, with D perhaps matching TRBD1 (5 bases). V was cut by 4 bases and J by 1 base, with 7 bases left in between. Germline CDR1 SQVTM, CDR2 ANQGSEA. The CDR3 covers 12 residues. The CDR3: CSVVGPNTEAFF. CDR3 in DNA: TGCAGCGTTGTGGGGCCGAACACTGAAGCTTTCTTT.

The CDR3 coding sequence is TGTGCCAGCAGCCCGGGGGACAGGAGCTCCTACGAGCAGTACTTC. Its protein is CASSPGDRSSYEQYF. The chain has TRBV7-8 and TRBJ2-7; TRBD1 matches at 8 bases. Germline values: CDR1 SGHVS, CDR2 FQNEAQ. J gave up 0 bases and V 5 bases, and 6 bases lay outside the gene matches. CDR3 length equals 15 residues.

This chain links TRBV19 with TRBJ1-2, with TRBD1 identical over 10 bases. Germline-derived CDR1 and CDR2 are LNHDA and SQIVND (reference sequence). V dropped 10 bases and J dropped 5; count of bases not matched to a gene: 19. The CDR3 totals 17 residues. The CDR3 loop is CATSIQPGTGVPYGYTF. The CDR3 coding sequence is TGTGCCACTAGCATCCAGCCGGGGACAGGGGTTCCTTATGGCTACACCTTC.

The chain is built from TRBV9 and TRBJ2-2; D gene uncertain. Looked up from germline, CDR1 is SGDLS and CDR2 is YYNGEE. The V end lost 2 bases, the J end lost 3 bases, and 8 bases lay between the germline ends. The CDR3 spans 14 residues. The CDR3 loop is CASSVVDYTGELFF. The CDR3 DNA reads TGTGCCAGCAGCGTTGTCGACTACACCGGGGAGCTGTTTTTT.

There are a few counts of this clone. The chain is built from TRBV15 and TRBJ2-1, with D possibly being TRBD2 (6 bases). CDR3 length: 15 amino acids. The ends were cut back, 0 bases at V and 7 bases at J, with 13 bases in the middle. The germline CDR1 and CDR2 sequences are LNHNV and YYDKDF (reference sequence). CDR3 sequence: CATSRDRGFMNEQFF. CDR3 nucleotide sequence: TGTGCCACCAGCAGAGATCGGGGGTTCATGAATGAGCAGTTCTTC.

This chain connects TRBV5-1 to TRBJ2-7; TRBD1 agrees at 10 bases. Germline values: CDR1 SGHRS, CDR2 YFSETQ. The V segment lost 7 bases and the J segment 4 bases; nucleotides outside the gene matches: 8. This CDR3 region has 14 residues. Written as DNA, the CDR3 is TGCGCCAGCGCTCAGACAGGGGGCTTATACGAGCAGTACTTC. Residues: CASAQTGGLYEQYF. Variable domain in full (rest from reference TRBV5-1 and TRBJ2-7): KAGVTQTPRYLIKTRGQQVTLSCSPISGHRSVSWYQQTPGQGLQFLFEYFSETQRNKGNFPGRFSGRQFSNSRSEMNVSTLELGDSALYLCASAQTGGLYEQYFGPGTRLTVT.

The chain is built from TRBV28 and TRBJ2-7; D is perhaps TRBD1 (6 bases). The CDR3 covers 14 residues. V lost 8 bases, J lost 2 bases, and 16 bases lay in between. The germline CDR1 and CDR2 sequences are MDHEN and SYDVKM. CDR3 DNA sequence: TGTGCCAGCTGGACAGCGCAGGACGCCTACGAGCAGTACTTC. Translated: CASWTAQDAYEQYF.

This clone appeared a single time. The chain employs TRBV18 and TRBJ2-1; 7 bases agree with TRBD1. Germline CDR1 KGHSH, CDR2 LQKENI. This CDR3 region has 14 residues. V lost 6 bases, J lost 4 bases, and 6 bases stayed unmatched. In DNA, the CDR3 is TGTGCCAGCTCCCATGACAGGGAATACAATGAGCAGTTCTTC. Translating it yields CASSHDREYNEQFF.